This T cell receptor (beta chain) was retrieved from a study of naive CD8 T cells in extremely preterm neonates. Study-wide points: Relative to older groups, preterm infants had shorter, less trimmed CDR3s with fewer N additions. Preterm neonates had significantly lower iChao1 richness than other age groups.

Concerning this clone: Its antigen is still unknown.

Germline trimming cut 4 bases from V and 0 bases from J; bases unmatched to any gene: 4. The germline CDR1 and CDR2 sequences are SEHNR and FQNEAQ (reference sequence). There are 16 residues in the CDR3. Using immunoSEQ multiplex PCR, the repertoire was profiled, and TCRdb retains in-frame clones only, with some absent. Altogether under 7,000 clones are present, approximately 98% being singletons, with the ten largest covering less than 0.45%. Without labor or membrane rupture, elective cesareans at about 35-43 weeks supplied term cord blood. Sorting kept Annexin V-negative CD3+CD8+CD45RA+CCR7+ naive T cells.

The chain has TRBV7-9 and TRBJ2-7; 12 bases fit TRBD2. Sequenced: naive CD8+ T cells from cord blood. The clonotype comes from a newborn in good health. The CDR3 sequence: CASSSTSGRSSYEQYF. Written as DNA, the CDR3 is TGTGCCAGCAGCTCCACTAGCGGGAGGTCCTCCTACGAGCAGTACTTC.